The present T cell receptor (beta chain) was sequenced within a study of T cell repertoires in cytomegalovirus infection. Study-wide context: Selected CMV epitopes included recently identified HLA-C-restricted ones as well as well-studied HLA-B-restricted ones. Public TCR beta signatures indicated both CMV infection and matching HLA type. Study-wide findings and caveats: Dominating the ex vivo response were TCR beta clonotypes that were CMV-specific and HLA-C-restricted. Based on cumulative public TCR beta family frequency, carriers of CMV plus the relevant HLA were identified.

For this clonotype: Its matching antigen is unknown.

In TCRdb, the reads were re-called with MiXCR into one record per CDR3 protein. This sample has 450,000 to 650,000 distinct CDR3 sequences, with about 40% found just once. V shed 6 bases, J shed 4 bases, and the junction held 4 bases outside the gene matches. CDR3 length equals 14 residues. This material consisted of cultured PBMCs, taken from culture after CMV antigen stimulation. The sequence was obtained from a human donor in good health (CMV status not recorded). Some clones in this sample may be carry-over from other donors' samples. The chain has TRBV12-3 or TRBV12-4 and TRBJ2-5, with 11 nucleotides matching TRBD2. DNA for the CDR3: TGTGCCAGCAGCAATAGCGGGGGGGCAGAGACCCAGTACTTC. Protein sequence: CASSNSGGAETQYF.